These 17 T cell receptor beta chains were all obtained from the same sample, sequenced in a study of T cell changes during pregnancy in multiple sclerosis. Clones were read by immunoSEQ multiplex PCR, and TCRdb kept only the in-frame ones, dropping some. Here the sample spans 30,000 to 45,000 clones, 93% being singletons. The sample in question was CD4+ T cells from peripheral blood mononuclear cells, obtained in the first trimester of pregnancy. These receptors came from a female donor with multiple sclerosis, enrolled in a pregnancy study.

The chain has TRBV7-9 and TRBJ1-3; 8 nucleotides match TRBD1. The germline V gene has CDR1 SEHNR and CDR2 FQNEAQ (reference sequence). Unmatched junction bases numbered 10, after V lost 5 bases and J lost 7 bases. This CDR3 is built from 15 residues. The CDR3 reads CASSPGQGQRNTIYF. CDR3 sequence (DNA): TGTGCCAGCAGCCCCGGACAGGGACAGAGGAACACCATATATTTT.

The gene calls are TRBV5-5 and TRBJ2-7, with no clear D. Germline values: CDR1 SGHKS, CDR2 YYEKEE (reference sequence). This CDR3 contains 13 residues. V lost 3 bases, J lost 7 bases, and 14 bases lay in between. The CDR3 nucleotides read TGTGCCAGCAGCTACACCTCAGGCGCGGAGCAGTACTTC. It yields the protein CASSYTSGAEQYF.

This clone was detected once. The V and J genes are TRBV6-5 and TRBJ1-3; possible D gene TRBD1, 6 bases. CDR1 and CDR2 from the germline V gene are MNHEY and SVGAGI. Trimming stripped 6 bases from V and 3 bases from J, with 12 bases between. This CDR3 comprises 14 residues. CDR3 sequence: CASSRGKGGNTIYF. The CDR3 nucleotides read TGTGCCAGCAGCAGGGGAAAGGGTGGAAACACCATATATTTT.

The chain uses TRBV10-1 and TRBJ1-5, with TRBD1 matching 8 bases. Germline V gene data show CDR1 as WNHNN and CDR2 as SYGVQD (reference sequence). This CDR3 is 14 amino acids long. Trimming removed 5 bases from V and 7 bases from J; junction bases left unmatched: 7. The DNA of the CDR3 is TGCGCCAGCAGTCGGACAGGGACCGGCCAGCCCCAGCATTTT. This encodes CASSRTGTGQPQHF.

CDR3 amino acids: CASSSPGLEQYF. The CDR3 DNA reads as TGTGCCAGCAGCTCCCCCGGTTTAGAGCAGTACTTC. V usage is TRBV7-2 and J usage is TRBJ2-7, with no clear D. Germline V gene data show CDR1 as SGHTA and CDR2 as FQGNSA. Trimming removed 4 bases at V and 7 bases at J, with 11 bases between. This CDR3 has 12 amino acids.

This rearrangement joins TRBV4-3 to TRBJ2-2; perhaps TRBD1 as D (6 bases). V was trimmed by 3 bases and J by 4 bases, leaving 24 bases between them. The CDR3 runs to 19 residues. In germline, CDR1 is LGHNA, CDR2 YSLEER. CDR3 in DNA: TGCGCCAGCAGCCACCCCCAGCCACAGGGTCGTTGGAGCACCGGGGAGCTGTTTTTT. Its protein product is CASSHPQPQGRWSTGELFF.

V and J are TRBV5-1 and TRBJ2-7, with 9 positions matching TRBD2. CDR3 length: 17 residues. Germline V gene sequence: CDR1 SGHRS, CDR2 YFSETQ. Trimming at V came to 1 base and at J to 0 bases, leaving 8 bases not matched to a gene. Here the CDR3 reads CASSLPSSGIFSYEQYF. The CDR3 DNA sequence: TGCGCCAGCAGCTTGCCCTCTAGCGGGATCTTCTCCTACGAGCAGTACTTC.

The gene calls are TRBV28 and TRBJ1-2; 7 bases agree with TRBD1. CDR1 and CDR2 (germline): MDHEN, SYDVKM. The CDR3 has 13 residues. Losses at the gene ends were 5 bases for V and 5 bases for J; bases not matched to a gene: 5. The CDR3 reads CASSKQGWYGYTF. The CDR3 DNA follows: TGTGCCAGCAGTAAACAGGGGTGGTATGGCTACACCTTC.

This clone appeared a single time. The chain is built from TRBV30 and TRBJ2-7; 7 nucleotides agree with TRBD2. The CDR3 is made up of 11 amino acids. Germline V gene lookup returns CDR1 GTSNPN and CDR2 SVGIG (reference sequence). CDR3 sequence reads: CAGGREWEQYF. The CDR3 bases are TGTGCTGGTGGGCGGGAGTGGGAGCAGTACTTC. Using reference TRBV30 and TRBJ2-7 for the parts outside the CDR3, the full variable domain is SQTIHQWPATLVQPVGSPLSLECTVEGTSNPNLYWYRQAAGRGLQLLFYSVGIGQISSEVPQNLSASRPQDRQFILSSKKLLLSDSGFYLCAGGREWEQYFGPGTRLTVT.

The genes are TRBV7-3 and TRBJ2-5; 8 positions match TRBD2. The CDR3 contains 19 residues. Germline CDR1 and CDR2: SGHTA and FQGTGA. V lost 4 bases, J lost 0 bases, and 16 bases stayed unmatched. Written as DNA, the CDR3 is TGTGCCAGCAGCTCCCGCGGTAAAGCGGGAGACCTGTACCAAGAGACCCAGTACTTC. It specifies CASSSRGKAGDLYQETQYF. Full variable domain (outside the CDR3, taken from reference TRBV7-3 and TRBJ2-5): GAGVSQTPSNKVTEKGKYVELRCDPISGHTALYWYRQSLGQGPEFLIYFQGTGAADDSGLPNDRFFAVRPEGSVSTLKIQRTERGDSAVYLCASSSRGKAGDLYQETQYFGPGTRLLVL.

The rearrangement links TRBV7-2 to TRBJ2-7; TRBD1 is a possible D gene (5 bases). CDR1 is SGHTA and CDR2 is FQGNSA in the germline V gene. Trimming left V 5 bases short and J 2 bases short, with 13 bases between. The CDR3 is 14 residues long. This CDR3 is CASSAQTATYEQYF. The CDR3 DNA reads TGTGCCAGCAGCGCCCAGACAGCCACCTACGAGCAGTACTTC.

This chain connects TRBV6-1 to TRBJ2-7; a possible D gene is TRBD1 (6 bases). V lost 7 bases to trimming and J lost 2 bases, with 15 bases between them. The germline gives CDR1 MNHNS, CDR2 SASEGT. This CDR3 has 14 amino acids. The CDR3: CASTADRPTYEQYF. The CDR3 coding sequence is TGTGCCAGCACAGCAGACAGGCCTACCTACGAGCAGTACTTC.

J is TRBJ2-6 and V is TRBV25-1, with D hard to call. The germline CDR1 and CDR2 sequences are MGHDK and SYGVNS. Trimming took off 5 bases at V and 2 bases at J, with 4 bases between the two ends. The CDR3 spans 13 residues. The CDR3 loop reads CASSLAGANVLTF. The CDR3 coding sequence is TGTGCCAGCAGTCTAGCTGGGGCCAACGTCCTGACTTTC.

This chain connects TRBV27 to TRBJ1-1, with 9 bases aligning to TRBD1. Losses at the gene ends were 6 bases for V and 5 bases for J; bases not matched to a gene: 13. CDR3 length: 16 amino acids. Germline V lookup: CDR1 MNHEY, CDR2 SMNVEV (reference sequence). The DNA of the CDR3 is TGTGCCAGCAGCCCTTGGGGCGGGACAGGGACGACTGAAGCTTTCTTT. Translation: CASSPWGGTGTTEAFF.

This chain joins TRBV9 and TRBJ2-3, with unresolved D. V gave up 0 bases and J gave up 3 bases, with 5 bases separating them. CDR1 and CDR2 from the germline V gene are SGDLS and YYNGEE. This CDR3 contains 13 residues. In DNA form, the CDR3 reads TGTGCCAGCAGCGTAGGTATTACAGATACGCAGTATTTT. As protein: CASSVGITDTQYF.

The V and J genes are TRBV7-8 and TRBJ2-7; D not resolved. Looked up from germline, CDR1 is SGHVS and CDR2 is FQNEAQ. V dropped 5 bases and J dropped 1 base, with 15 bases sitting between them. The CDR3 is 15 residues long. The CDR3 loop reads CASSESRVLSYEQYF. CDR3 nucleotide sequence: TGTGCCAGCAGCGAGTCCCGGGTTCTTTCCTACGAGCAGTACTTC.

This clone occurred once. The J gene is TRBJ1-3, the V gene TRBV6-6; D remains ambiguous. The CDR3 is 14 amino acids. Trimming took off 4 bases at V and 0 bases at J, with 7 bases between the two ends. Germline lookup yields CDR1 MNHNY and CDR2 SVGAGI (reference sequence). The CDR3 bases are TGTGCCAGCAGTTTCCGGGACTCTGGAAACACCATATATTTT. Translation gives CASSFRDSGNTIYF.